This T cell receptor beta chain was retrieved from a study of cytomegalovirus exposure and HLA in healthy donors. 60 Vbeta and 13 Jbeta primers were used in PCR. Libraries were prepared by immunoSEQ multiplex PCR; TCRdb keeps only in-frame clonotypes and omits some of them. The repertoire holds fewer than 150,000 clones, with 70% to 85% as singletons. Study-wide results and limits: No immune exposure information besides CMV serostatus was available. Several of the most significant clusters were apparently associated with common viral pathogens in a later analysis.

The CDR3 spans 16 residues. Trimming took 1 base from V and 3 from J; bases not matched to a gene: 4. Looked up from germline, CDR1 is SGHTA and CDR2 is FQGNSA. For this clone: Its antigen is currently unknown.

The gene calls are TRBV7-2 and TRBJ2-1, with 9 bases identical to TRBD2. The sequenced material came from PBMCs. This receptor was obtained from a man aged 40-55 years in good health and CMV-seropositive. Written as DNA, the CDR3 is TGTGCCAGCAGCTTAGTAGCGGGGGCCATCTACAATGAGCAGTTCTTC. Protein sequence: CASSLVAGAIYNEQFF.